The 11 T cell receptor beta chains given below trace back to one sample, sequenced in a study of T-cell reconstitution after alpha-beta-depleted transplantation in children. Molecular barcoding with unique molecular identifiers was used for the TCRbeta library. From the PCR reads, TCRdb called clonotypes with MiXCR, one entry per CDR3 protein. In the table there are around 600,000 distinct CDR3 sequences, 16% of which are singletons. The sequenced sample was PBMCs from the stem cell graft donor, obtained from the stem cell graft. All receptors come from a human donor who donated a stem cell graft to a child with acute myeloid leukemia.

This clonotype has ten or more counts. The J gene is TRBJ2-7, the V gene TRBV20-1; 9 bases align to TRBD1. J was trimmed by 7 bases and V by 5 bases; bases with no gene match: 9. The CDR3 sequence is 13 residues long. Looked up from germline, CDR1 is DFQATT and CDR2 is SNEGSKA (reference sequence). The CDR3 sequence: CSASGQGDPEQYF. The DNA for the CDR3 is TGCAGTGCTTCGGGACAGGGAGACCCGGAGCAGTACTTC.

Points on this clonotype: The germline gene is not matched at one end of the junction; a read error may be the cause. This sequence joins TRBV7-2 and TRBJ2-6; possibly TRBD1 for D (5 bases). Looked up from germline, CDR1 is SGHTA and CDR2 is FQGNSA. The length of the CDR3 is 16 residues. This CDR3 is CPSSHRQFSGANVLTF. The CDR3 DNA follows: TGTCCCAGCAGCCATCGACAGTTCTCTGGGGCCAACGTCCTGACTTTC.

This clonotype was observed a handful of times. The chain couples TRBV5-1 to TRBJ2-2; D unresolved. The CDR3 is made up of 14 amino acids. The germline CDR1 and CDR2 sequences are SGHRS and YFSETQ. Trimming pared 6 bases from V and 0 bases from J, leaving 9 bases between. The CDR3 sequence is CASKLVTNTGELFF. The CDR3 coding sequence is TGCGCCAGCAAGTTGGTGACGAACACCGGGGAGCTGTTTTTT.

This clonotype was detected a few times. The chain employs TRBV6-6 and TRBJ1-1, with 7 bases matching TRBD1. The CDR3 loop spans 16 amino acids. Germline V gives CDR1 MNHNY, CDR2 SVGAGI (reference sequence). Trimming took 0 bases from V and 10 from J; bases not matched to a gene: 14. Here the CDR3 reads CASSYSPGTGVERAFF. The CDR3 nucleotides read TGTGCCAGCAGTTACTCCCCCGGAACAGGGGTTGAGAGAGCTTTCTTT.

In the case of this clonotype: A much larger clone is a single base away; this may be a read error. The rearrangement joins TRBV6-5 to TRBJ1-1; tentative D call: TRBD1 (6 bases). Germline loops: CDR1 MNHEY, CDR2 SVGAGI. The CDR3 totals 10 residues. CDR3 residues: CASGDTEALF. CDR3 nucleotide sequence: TGTGCCAGCGGGGACACTGAAGCTTTGTTT.

This clonotype was seen at least ten times. V gene TRBV12-3 or TRBV12-4 combines with J gene TRBJ2-1; unclear D gene. The CDR3 consists of 13 residues. V was shortened by 6 bases and J by 6 bases, with 12 bases between the two germline ends. Written as DNA, the CDR3 is TGTGCCAGCAGACGGACGGTAGGCAATGAGCAGTTCTTC. It translates to CASRRTVGNEQFF.

This clonotype was recorded a few times. This rearrangement joins TRBV28 to TRBJ2-1, with TRBD1 matching over 7 bases. The CDR3 contains 16 residues. V shed 5 bases, J shed 3 bases, and the junction held 10 bases outside the gene matches. CDR1 is MDHEN and CDR2 is SYDVKM in the germline V gene. DNA for the CDR3: TGTGCCAGCAGTGTCAGGACAGGTTGGGGCTACAATGAGCAGTTCTTC. It translates to CASSVRTGWGYNEQFF. The entire variable domain, with the rest obtained from reference TRBV28 and TRBJ2-1, is as follows: DVKVTQSSRYLVKRTGEKVFLECVQDMDHENMFWYRQDPGLGLRLIYFSYDVKMKEKGDIPEGYSVSREKKERFSLILESASTNQTSMYLCASSVRTGWGYNEQFFGPGTRLTVL.

This clonotype was observed many times. The V gene is TRBV20-1, the J gene TRBJ1-1; D uncertain. V was trimmed by 1 base and J by 3 bases, leaving 9 bases between them. The CDR3 sequence is 13 residues long. Per the germline V gene, CDR1 is DFQATT and CDR2 is SNEGSKA (reference sequence). The CDR3 DNA sequence: TGCAGTGCTAGAGCTGGCCGCTACACTGAAGCTTTCTTT. This translates into CSARAGRYTEAFF.

This clonotype has at least ten counts. The rearrangement uses TRBV20-1 and TRBJ2-7; D might be TRBD1 (6 bases). Per the germline V gene, CDR1 is DFQATT and CDR2 is SNEGSKA (reference sequence). The CDR3 has 12 residues. V was pared by 5 bases and J by 2 bases, with 10 bases between. This chain's CDR3 is CSAYGQTYEQYV. As DNA, the CDR3 is TGCAGTGCTTATGGACAGACCTACGAGCAGTACGTC.

This clonotype was observed a handful of times. The rearrangement joins TRBV7-9 to TRBJ2-1; D not certain. V dropped 9 bases and J dropped 6 bases, with 21 bases sitting between them. The CDR3 spans 15 residues. Germline-derived CDR1 and CDR2 are SEHNR and FQNEAQ (reference sequence). CDR3 in amino acids: CASNPLASSSNEQFF. The DNA for the CDR3 is TGTGCCAGTAACCCGTTGGCTAGTTCGTCCAATGAGCAGTTCTTC. Full variable domain (outside the CDR3, taken from reference TRBV7-9 and TRBJ2-1): DTGVSQNPRHKITKRGQNVTFRCDPISEHNRLYWYRQTLGQGPEFLTYFQNEAQLEKSRLLSDRFSAERPKGSFSTLEIQRTEQGDSAMYLCASNPLASSSNEQFFGPGTRLTVL.

This clonotype occurred a few times. The chain couples TRBV11-2 to TRBJ2-1; D remains unclear. Germline CDR1 is SGHAT and CDR2 is FQNNGV. CDR3 length equals 14 residues. The germline V and J ends were trimmed by 1 base and 2 bases, with 6 bases remaining between them. The CDR3 sequence: CASSLGQPYNEQFF. CDR3 DNA: TGTGCCAGCAGCTTAGGTCAGCCCTACAATGAGCAGTTCTTC.